This TCR beta chain was observed in a study of blood T cell repertoires in COVID-19. The germline V gene has CDR1 MRHNA and CDR2 SNTAGT. The CDR3 totals 16 residues. V lost 0 bases and J lost 0, with 6 bases in between. Only in-frame clones appear in the TCRdb table, and some are missing; sequencing was by immunoSEQ multiplex PCR. Counted here are approximately 80,000 clones, about 86% occurring once; the ten biggest clones make up around 40%. This clone was seen only once. The genes are TRBV6-4 and TRBJ2-6; unclear D gene. The material sequenced was peripheral blood. The receptor was isolated from a man older than 75 with acute or convalescent COVID-19. As DNA, the CDR3 is TGTGCCAGCAGTGACTCGGGCCTCTCTGGGGCCAACGTCCTGACTTTC. Translated, it gives CASSDSGLSGANVLTF.